These 24 T cell receptor beta chains came from one sample sequenced in a study of blood T cell repertoires in COVID-19 (dated by TCRdb to about 2020). Library construction relied on the immunoSEQ multiplex PCR assay. Entries here come from immuneACCESS through TCRdb and include only in-frame sequences with V and J called. Some clones fail to appear in such tables; in the studies checked, an unresolved V gene covers under half of the shortfall, and the cause of the remainder is unknown. This sample has some 510,000 clones in its table, and approximately 88% of those were observed once. 1.8% of the sample is in the top ten clones. Sample: PBMCs or T cells enriched from blood (not recorded which). The receptors shown here come from a woman between 40 and 55 years old who had recovered from COVID-19.

This chain links TRBV14 with TRBJ1-1; TRBD1 agrees at 7 bases. This CDR3 contains 14 residues. Germline trimming cut 0 bases from V and 7 bases from J; bases unmatched to any gene: 5. Germline assignment: CDR1 SGHDN and CDR2 FVKESK. CDR3 DNA: TGTGCCAGCAGCCAAGATGGGACAGTTCATGAAGCTTTCTTT. Translation gives CASSQDGTVHEAFF.

The V and J genes are TRBV4-2 and TRBJ1-4; a possible D gene is TRBD1 (5 bases). Trimming removed 5 bases from V and 7 bases from J, with 14 bases in between. Germline V gene lookup returns CDR1 LGHNA and CDR2 YNFKEQ. CDR3 length: 14 amino acids. This chain's CDR3 is CASSSGAGPEKLFF. CDR3 coding DNA: TGTGCCAGCAGCTCGGGAGCAGGGCCTGAAAAACTGTTTTTT.

The chain links TRBV6-5 to TRBJ2-2, with 11 bases fitting TRBD2. The CDR3 length is 15 residues. CDR1 is MNHEY, CDR2 SVGAGI, per germline. Trimming at V came to 7 bases and at J to 6 bases, leaving 7 bases not matched to a gene. CDR3 DNA sequence: TGTGCCAGCAATCTTAGCGGGAGGGCCTCCGGGGAGCTGTTTTTT. Encoded protein: CASNLSGRASGELFF.

This clone was seen a single time. The chain joins TRBV6-2 or TRBV6-3 to TRBJ2-7, with 7 bases fitting TRBD2. CDR3 size: 16 residues. J lost 3 bases, V lost 0 bases, and 8 bases had no gene match. The germline V gene encodes CDR1 MNHEY and CDR2 SVGEGT. CDR3 nucleotide sequence: TGTGCCAGCAGTTACTCGAACCAGCGGGGAAACTACGAGCAGTACTTC. Protein product: CASSYSNQRGNYEQYF.

The chain uses TRBV19 and TRBJ2-7; 13 positions match TRBD2. The CDR3 runs to 16 residues. Per the germline V gene, CDR1 is LNHDA and CDR2 is SQIVND (reference sequence). V trimming: 2 bases; J trimming: 3 bases; junction bases outside the gene matches: 4. The CDR3 is CASSISRTSGSYEQYF. The CDR3 coding sequence is TGTGCCAGTAGTATAAGTAGGACTAGCGGGAGCTACGAGCAGTACTTC.

This chain connects TRBV27 to TRBJ2-5, with 8 bases aligning to TRBD1. The CDR3 covers 16 residues. Germline V CDR1 and CDR2: MNHEY, SMNVEV (reference sequence). Trimming removed 8 bases from V and 3 bases from J; junction bases left unmatched: 14. The CDR3 loop reads CASSRSRAGGEETQYF. In DNA, the CDR3 is TGTGCCAGCTCCCGGTCTCGGGCAGGGGGCGAAGAGACCCAGTACTTC.

This chain links TRBV13 with TRBJ1-4; D possibly corresponds to TRBD1 (5 bases). Germline CDR1 is PRHDT and CDR2 is FYEKMQ (reference sequence). Trimming left V 6 bases short and J 7 bases short, with 12 bases between. The CDR3 has 13 residues. In DNA form, the CDR3 reads TGTGCCAGCAGTTCGGGACTATTTGAAAAACTGTTTTTT. This gives the protein CASSSGLFEKLFF.

The J gene is TRBJ1-3, the V gene TRBV6-5; D call uncertain. CDR1 and CDR2 from the germline V gene are MNHEY and SVGAGI. Trimming stripped 8 bases from V and 0 bases from J, with 5 bases between. The CDR3 sequence is 12 residues long. The CDR3, as DNA: TGTGCCAGCGGGAGCTCTGGAAACACCATATATTTT. This sequence encodes CASGSSGNTIYF.

This clone was picked up one time. The chain employs TRBV11-3 and TRBJ1-6; the match to TRBD1 covers 7 bases. With 2 bases clipped from V and 6 bases from J, the junction kept 4 bases outside the gene matches. CDR1 is SGHNT, CDR2 YENEEA, per germline. CDR3 size: 15 residues. CDR3 sequence (DNA): TGTGCCAGCAGCTTACGGACAGGATCTAATTCACCCCTCCACTTT. It translates to CASSLRTGSNSPLHF. Full variable domain (missing parts from reference TRBV11-3 and TRBJ1-6): EAGVVQSPRYKIIEKKQPVAFWCNPISGHNTLYWYLQNLGQGPELLIRYENEEAVDDSQLPKDRFSAERLKGVDSTLKIQPAELGDSAVYLCASSLRTGSNSPLHFGNGTRLTVT.

This rearrangement joins TRBV9 to TRBJ2-1, with D unclear. The CDR3 extends over 16 amino acids. Trimming shortened V by 0 bases and J by 1 base, and 11 bases separated the two germline ends. CDR1 and CDR2 (germline): SGDLS, YYNGEE. The CDR3 coding sequence is TGTGCCAGCAGCGTAGTTTCTAGTAGGTCCTACAATGAGCAGTTCTTC. It encodes CASSVVSSRSYNEQFF.

The chain links TRBV24-1 to TRBJ2-7; D is possibly TRBD1 (6 bases). The length of the CDR3 is 17 residues. Germline CDR1 KGHDR, CDR2 SFDVKD. Trimming stripped 0 bases from V and 9 bases from J, with 23 bases between. DNA for the CDR3: TGTGCCACCAGTGATTTGCACCCGGACAGCACCGTTTCGTGGCAGTACTTC. Its protein product is CATSDLHPDSTVSWQYF.

This chain links TRBV24-1 with TRBJ1-5; D not certain. Trimming stripped 4 bases from V and 1 base from J, with 13 bases between. The CDR3 totals 16 residues. From germline, CDR1 is KGHDR and CDR2 SFDVKD. Written as DNA, the CDR3 is TGTGCCACCAGTGACGGCGGAGACTGGAGCAATCAGCCCCAGCATTTT. Translation: CATSDGGDWSNQPQHF.

The rearrangement uses TRBV6-2 or TRBV6-3 and TRBJ1-1, with no clear D. Looked up from germline, CDR1 is MNHEY and CDR2 is SVGEGT. Trimming shortened V by 5 bases and J by 5 bases, and 9 bases separated the two germline ends. CDR3 length equals 12 residues. For the CDR3, the DNA is TGTGCCAGCAGTACCGGCGGGACTGAAGCTTTCTTT. This sequence encodes CASSTGGTEAFF.

The genes are TRBV14 and TRBJ1-1; D not resolved. Trimming cost V 0 bases and J 7 bases, with 12 bases left between them. The CDR3 totals 14 residues. The germline V gene encodes CDR1 SGHDN and CDR2 FVKESK. The CDR3 region is CASSQDGITHEAFF. CDR3 in DNA: TGTGCCAGCAGCCAAGACGGGATAACCCATGAAGCTTTCTTT. Complete variable domain (other parts from reference TRBV14 and TRBJ1-1): EAGVTQFPSHSVIEKGQTVTLRCDPISGHDNLYWYRRVMGKEIKFLLHFVKESKQDESGMPNNRFLAERTGGTYSTLKVQPAELEDSGVYFCASSQDGITHEAFFGQGTRLTVV.

The chain couples TRBV6-4 to TRBJ1-2, with D maybe TRBD1 (6 bases). Per germline, CDR1 MRHNA and CDR2 SNTAGT. V lost 5 bases to trimming and J lost 4 bases, with 11 bases between them. The CDR3 totals 13 residues. This chain's CDR3 is CASSRTEGYGYTF. DNA of the CDR3: TGTGCCAGCAGTCGGACAGAAGGCTATGGCTACACCTTC.

The chain uses TRBV6-5 and TRBJ1-3; D unclear. Trimming removed 3 bases at V and 2 bases at J, with 11 bases between. In germline, CDR1 is MNHEY, CDR2 SVGAGI. The length of the CDR3 is 15 residues. The CDR3 loop is CASSYRREAGNTIYF. In DNA form, the CDR3 reads TGTGCCAGCAGTTATCGCCGGGAGGCTGGAAACACCATATATTTT.

The rearrangement joins TRBV7-6 to TRBJ1-2; possible D gene TRBD1, 5 bases. There are 16 residues in the CDR3. The ends were cut back, 1 base at V and 8 bases at J, with 20 bases in the middle. CDR1 and CDR2 from the germline V gene are SGHVS and FNYEAQ. CDR3 in amino acids: CASSLESGAKNGGYTF. In DNA, the CDR3 is TGTGCCAGCAGCTTAGAGTCTGGGGCAAAAAATGGGGGCTACACCTTC.

The chain carries TRBV7-9 and TRBJ2-3; D gene unclear. The V end was cut by 3 bases, the J end by 0 bases, with 7 bases between. The CDR3 covers 14 residues. In germline, CDR1 is SEHNR, CDR2 FQNEAQ (reference sequence). The DNA of the CDR3 is TGTGCCAGCAGCTTCAGAGGAAGCACAGATACGCAGTATTTT. This sequence encodes CASSFRGSTDTQYF.

The CDR3 region is CASSRRPGLAGDEGGELFF. The CDR3, as DNA: TGTGCCAGCAGTAGACGCCCGGGACTAGCGGGAGACGAAGGCGGGGAGCTGTTTTTT. The chain carries TRBV27 and TRBJ2-2, with 14 nucleotides matching TRBD2. Germline V gives CDR1 MNHEY, CDR2 SMNVEV (reference sequence). This CDR3 is built from 19 residues. V gave up 5 bases and J gave up 7 bases; unmatched junction bases: 15.

The V call is TRBV15, the J call TRBJ2-1; 7 positions agree with TRBD1. This CDR3 region has 16 residues. The V gene's germline CDR1 is LNHNV and CDR2 YYDKDF (reference sequence). The V segment lost 5 bases and the J segment 0 bases; nucleotides outside the gene matches: 7. CDR3 sequence: CATSRQGLSSYNEQFF. Here the CDR3 DNA reads TGTGCCACCAGCCGACAGGGATTGAGCTCCTACAATGAGCAGTTCTTC.

The chain employs TRBV4-2 and TRBJ2-7, with D possibly matching TRBD1 (5 bases). CDR1 is LGHNA, CDR2 YNFKEQ, per germline. The CDR3 runs to 15 residues. Deletions cut 1 base from V and 0 bases from J, with 10 bases between. In nucleotides, the CDR3 is TGTGCCAGCAGCCAAGGAGTGGGGCTCTCCTACGAGCAGTACTTC. This sequence encodes CASSQGVGLSYEQYF.

The chain carries TRBV7-2 and TRBJ1-1; D might be TRBD1 (5 bases). The CDR3 extends over 14 amino acids. Trimming removed 5 bases from V and 5 bases from J, with 15 bases in between. Germline lookup yields CDR1 SGHTA and CDR2 FQGNSA. CDR3 nucleotides: TGTGCCAGCAGCCCCCCCGGGGGTTCGACTGAAGCTTTCTTT. As protein: CASSPPGGSTEAFF. The complete variable domain, with remaining parts taken from reference TRBV7-2 and TRBJ1-1, reads GAGVSQSPSNKVTEKGKDVELRCDPISGHTALYWYRQSLGQGLEFLIYFQGNSAPDKSGLPSDRFSAERTGGSVSTLTIQRTQQEDSAVYLCASSPPGGSTEAFFGQGTRLTVV.

The rearrangement links TRBV18 to TRBJ2-1; TRBD2 is a possible D gene (5 bases). The V gene's germline CDR1 is KGHSH and CDR2 LQKENI. This CDR3 comprises 16 residues. V dropped 0 bases and J dropped 9 bases, with 18 bases sitting between them. The CDR3 nucleotides read TGTGCCAGCTCACCACCGGGAAGCGGAGAGGGTCCTGAGCAGTTCTTC. Translating gives CASSPPGSGEGPEQFF.

The rearrangement joins TRBV5-6 to TRBJ1-2; no definite D call. The germline gives CDR1 SGHDT, CDR2 YYEEEE. CDR3 length equals 13 residues. V lost 0 bases and J lost 2, with 5 bases in between. The CDR3 sequence is CASSLVGNYGYTF. The CDR3 coding sequence is TGTGCCAGCAGCTTGGTCGGGAACTATGGCTACACCTTC.